Below, one T cell receptor beta chain is given with its context. The antigen remains unidentified. Sequencing was performed with immunoSEQ multiplex PCR; in TCRdb, only in-frame clones are kept and a portion is missing. The sample records about 28,000 clones, 78% being singletons. The entry originates in a study of PD-1 blockade in classical Hodgkin lymphoma. Study overall: Patients got intravenous nivolumab 3 mg/kg every 2 weeks.

Overall study results and limits: Why repertoires differed is undefined; disease activity or prior therapy possibly contributed. Diminished baseline TCR diversity has been reported in newly diagnosed patients relative to healthy donors. Complete responders had baseline diversity similar to newly diagnosed patients.

No patient escaped relapse after autologous stem cell transplantation, and brentuximab vedotin exposure varied. The TCR was taken from a human donor with classical Hodgkin lymphoma. The sequenced sample was peripheral blood mononuclear cells (PBMCs), obtained before the second cycle of nivolumab.

The CDR3 loop reads CASSIFGQGHSYNEQFF. The CDR3 DNA follows: TGTGCCAGCAGCATTTTTGGACAGGGACACTCCTACAATGAGCAGTTCTTC. The chain combines TRBV7-3 with TRBJ2-1; 8 nucleotides line up with TRBD1. This CDR3 is built from 17 residues. Germline CDR1 SGHTA, CDR2 FQGTGA. Trimming cost V 5 bases and J 0 bases; bases outside gene matches: 9.